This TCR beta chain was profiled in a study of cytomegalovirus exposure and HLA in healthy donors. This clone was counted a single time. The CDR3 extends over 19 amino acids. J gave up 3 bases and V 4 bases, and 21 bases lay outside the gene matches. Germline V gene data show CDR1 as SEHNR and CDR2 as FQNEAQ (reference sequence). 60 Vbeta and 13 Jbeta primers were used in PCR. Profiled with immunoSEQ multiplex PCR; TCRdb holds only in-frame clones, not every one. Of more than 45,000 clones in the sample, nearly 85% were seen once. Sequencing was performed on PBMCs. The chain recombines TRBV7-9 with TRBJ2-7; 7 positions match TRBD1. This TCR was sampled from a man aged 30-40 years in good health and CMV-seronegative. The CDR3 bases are TGTGCCAGCAGCTCAACCACAATACTCGAACAGGGGAAACTCTACGAGCAGTACTTC. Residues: CASSSTTILEQGKLYEQYF.